The 16 T cell receptor beta chains in this list originate from one sample, sequenced in a study of cytomegalovirus exposure and HLA in healthy donors. The PCR made use of 60 Vbeta and 13 Jbeta primers. Profiled with immunoSEQ multiplex PCR; TCRdb holds only in-frame clones, not every one. The repertoire holds 100,000 to 130,000 clones, with over 70% as singletons. What was sequenced was PBMCs. Receptor source: a man aged 25 to 45 in good health and CMV-seronegative.

The chain links TRBV2 to TRBJ1-1, with a weak D call TRBD1 (5 bases). Looked up from germline, CDR1 is SNHLY and CDR2 is FYNNEI. CDR3 length: 14 residues. V was clipped by 5 bases and J by 2 bases, with 12 bases between them. The CDR3 DNA is TGTGCCAGCAGTAGCAGGGCCTACAACACTGAAGCTTTCTTT. Protein sequence: CASSSRAYNTEAFF.

The CDR3 bases are TGTGCCAGCAGTGAATCCAGGGGGTCTGGAGGCGAGCAGTACTTC. It yields the protein CASSESRGSGGEQYF. The V call is TRBV25-1, the J call TRBJ2-7, with 7 bases that match TRBD1. CDR1 is MGHDK and CDR2 is SYGVNS in the germline V gene. This CDR3 has 15 amino acids. The trim removed 1 base at V and 6 bases at J, leaving 9 bases unmatched.

The V call is TRBV7-8, the J call TRBJ2-5, with unresolved D. From germline, CDR1 is SGHVS and CDR2 FQNEAQ. CDR3 length equals 15 residues. Trimming took 5 bases from V and 4 from J, leaving 17 bases between them. Written as DNA, the CDR3 is TGTGCCAGCAGCCTCGCCAGCGCTGTGATAGAGACCCAGTACTTC. Residues: CASSLASAVIETQYF.

The chain uses TRBV28 and TRBJ1-5, with D maybe TRBD1 (5 bases). CDR3 size: 14 residues. Germline CDR1 MDHEN, CDR2 SYDVKM. With 3 bases removed from V and 6 bases from J, the gap between germline ends came to 12 bases. The CDR3 spells CASSLARVGQPQHF. The CDR3 DNA follows: TGTGCCAGCAGTTTGGCCAGGGTTGGTCAGCCCCAGCATTTT. The full variable domain, with the rest looked up from reference TRBV28 and TRBJ1-5, is DVKVTQSSRYLVKRTGEKVFLECVQDMDHENMFWYRQDPGLGLRLIYFSYDVKMKEKGDIPEGYSVSREKKERFSLILESASTNQTSMYLCASSLARVGQPQHFGDGTRLSIL.

This clone occurred a few times. The gene calls are TRBV15 and TRBJ2-5; D perhaps matches TRBD2 (5 bases). The DNA end is a closer match to TRBJ2-7, so the J assignment may be wrong. Germline lookup yields CDR1 LNHNV and CDR2 YYDKDF (reference sequence). CDR3 length: 15 amino acids. This CDR3 reads CATSRDAGGSYEQYF. DNA for the CDR3: TGTGCCACCAGCAGAGATGCGGGCGGCTCCTACGAGCAGTACTTC.

The V and J genes are TRBV28 and TRBJ1-5, with D maybe TRBD1 (6 bases). The V gene lost 7 bases and the J gene lost 6 bases, with 13 bases spanning the gap. CDR3 length: 13 residues. Germline CDR1 reads MDHEN; CDR2 reads SYDVKM. CDR3 bases: TGTGCCAGCACTGTCCAGGGGAGTCAGCCCCAGCATTTT. Amino acids: CASTVQGSQPQHF.

The rearrangement links TRBV5-1 to TRBJ2-3, with D perhaps matching TRBD1 (6 bases). The V and J ends lost 1 base and 3 bases respectively, with 15 bases between them. CDR3 size: 16 residues. Germline CDR1 SGHRS, CDR2 YFSETQ. CDR3 amino acids: CASSLSGAARTDTQYF. For the CDR3, the DNA is TGCGCCAGCAGCTTGTCAGGGGCAGCGAGGACAGATACGCAGTATTTT. The full variable domain, in which reference TRBV5-1 and TRBJ2-3 provide the parts outside the CDR3, is KAGVTQTPRYLIKTRGQQVTLSCSPISGHRSVSWYQQTPGQGLQFLFEYFSETQRNKGNFPGRFSGRQFSNSRSEMNVSTLELGDSALYLCASSLSGAARTDTQYFGPGTRLTVL.

V gene TRBV9 combines with J gene TRBJ2-1; TRBD2 agrees at 8 bases. Germline-derived CDR1 and CDR2 are SGDLS and YYNGEE. The CDR3 extends over 14 amino acids. V shed 1 base and J 10 bases; nucleotides not matched to a gene: 7. CDR3 protein: CASSVSGSLDEQFF. CDR3 bases: TGTGCCAGCAGCGTAAGCGGGAGTCTAGACGAGCAGTTCTTC.

The chain uses TRBV4-2 and TRBJ2-6; a possible D gene is TRBD1 (8 bases). Between the trimmed V and J ends, which lost 0 bases and 10 bases, there was a span of 13 bases. CDR1 LGHNA and CDR2 YNFKEQ come from the germline V gene. The CDR3 length is 15 residues. The chain's CDR3 is CASSQDQQGGNVLTF. The CDR3 region has the DNA TGTGCCAGCAGCCAAGATCAACAGGGGGGGAACGTCCTGACTTTC.

This clone was seen a single time. The rearrangement links TRBV9 to TRBJ2-5; tentative D call: TRBD2 (5 bases). The CDR3 runs to 15 residues. From germline, CDR1 is SGDLS and CDR2 YYNGEE. The V gene lost 2 bases and the J gene lost 5 bases, with 16 bases spanning the gap. The CDR3 coding sequence is TGTGCCAGCAGCGTCAGAGGGCCCCCGGGTGAGACCCAGTACTTC. Translating gives CASSVRGPPGETQYF.

J is TRBJ1-2 and V is TRBV29-1; D gene ambiguous. With 4 bases removed from V and 8 bases from J, the gap between germline ends came to 17 bases. The CDR3 has 13 amino acids. Germline values: CDR1 SQVTM, CDR2 ANQGSEA. The CDR3 region has the DNA TGCAGCGTTGCGGAGGCATCGACTGGGGGCTACACCTTC. As protein: CSVAEASTGGYTF.

The CDR3 reads CASSQAPPPGVYNEQFF. CDR3 sequence (DNA): TGCGCCAGCAGCCAAGCCCCCCCTCCCGGGGTCTACAATGAGCAGTTCTTC. The V and J genes are TRBV4-1 and TRBJ2-1; maybe TRBD2 (5 bases). The length of the CDR3 is 17 residues. Trimming took off 1 base at V and 3 bases at J, with 16 bases between the two ends. CDR1 is MGHRA, CDR2 YSYEKL, per germline.

CDR3 DNA: TGTGCCAGCTCAGTCGGACAGGCTTTAAACACTGAAGCTTTCTTT. Protein product: CASSVGQALNTEAFF. This chain connects TRBV18 to TRBJ1-1; the match to TRBD1 covers 7 bases. Germline V gene lookup returns CDR1 KGHSH and CDR2 LQKENI. CDR3 length equals 15 residues. V trimming: 5 bases; J trimming: 2 bases; junction bases outside the gene matches: 8.

The chain couples TRBV30 to TRBJ1-6; D ambiguous. From germline, CDR1 is GTSNPN and CDR2 SVGIG (reference sequence). The CDR3 contains 12 residues. V lost 3 bases and J 10 bases, leaving 10 bases between the germline ends. CDR3 region: CAWSGVNSPLHF. In DNA form, the CDR3 reads TGTGCCTGGAGCGGGGTAAACTCACCCCTCCACTTT.

This chain connects TRBV4-1 to TRBJ1-1, with no clear D. CDR3 length equals 13 residues. Germline V gives CDR1 MGHRA, CDR2 YSYEKL. V lost 1 base to trimming and J lost 5 bases, with 8 bases between them. CDR3 amino acids: CASSQVYGTEAFF. CDR3 DNA: TGCGCCAGCAGCCAAGTTTACGGGACTGAAGCTTTCTTT.

The chain joins TRBV30 to TRBJ2-2; no clear D gene. The CDR3 covers 15 residues. The V gene lost 5 bases and the J gene lost 1 base, with 14 bases spanning the gap. Germline loops: CDR1 GTSNPN, CDR2 SVGIG (reference sequence). Written as DNA, the CDR3 is TGTGCCTGGGAGAAACCCAGAGGGAACACCGGGGAGCTGTTTTTT. Encoded protein: CAWEKPRGNTGELFF. Filled out from reference TRBV30 and TRBJ2-2, the complete variable domain reads SQTIHQWPATLVQPVGSPLSLECTVEGTSNPNLYWYRQAAGRGLQLLFYSVGIGQISSEVPQNLSASRPQDRQFILSSKKLLLSDSGFYLCAWEKPRGNTGELFFGEGSRLTVL.